The sequence of this TCR beta chain was determined in a study of shared clonotypes between healthy human individuals. Details on this clone: The antigen remains undetermined.

The data were produced by immunoSEQ multiplex PCR, yet TCRdb's version contains in-frame clones alone and is incomplete. In the table there are about 2,500,000 clones, 85% to 95% of which are singletons. The V end lost 5 bases, the J end lost 0 bases, and 8 bases lay between the germline ends. Per germline, CDR1 LNHDA and CDR2 SQIVND (reference sequence). CDR3 length: 14 residues. The study separated CD4+ cells into CD45RA+ naive and CD45RA-negative memory subsets. Study findings and constraints: A few donors had about 5% of their naive CD4 clonotypes in common.

The chain couples TRBV19 to TRBJ1-3, with D unresolved. This TCR came from a man aged 18 to 29 in good health. Sequenced material: naive CD4+ T cells sorted from blood. Subset: CD45RA+ positively selected. The CDR3 region has the DNA TGTGCCAGTAGTTCCAGCCTCTCTGGAAACACCATATATTTT. The encoded protein is CASSSSLSGNTIYF.